This record concerns one TCR beta chain sequence. Its antigen is currently unknown. The sample belongs to a study of early T cells in non-severe SARS-CoV-2 infection. Study at large: Sequenced material consisted of bulk RNA (from unsorted whole blood), and chains were unpaired.

This CDR3 region has 13 residues. Germline V CDR1 and CDR2: MGHDK, SYGVNS. Deletions cut 4 bases from V and 9 bases from J, with 15 bases between. The study, taken as a whole, reports: VDJdb-based matching was biased toward anti-spike CD8 responses and missed private and CD4 specificities.

Individually, cDNA molecules had unique molecular identifiers attached to them. TCRdb reprocessed the 5' RACE reads via MiXCR and lists one record per CDR3 protein. Counted here are 45,000 to 65,000 distinct CDR3 sequences, approximately 9.9% occurring once; the ten biggest clones make up less than 15%. The sequencing sample was made of whole blood. The TCR comes from an adult who was a healthcare worker with PCR-confirmed SARS-CoV-2 infection or an uninfected control (not recorded which). This chain uses TRBV25-1 with TRBJ2-5; possible D gene TRBD1, 5 bases. CDR3 protein: CASSASGPGSQYF. CDR3 nucleotides: TGTGCCAGCAGTGCGTCAGGCCCAGGGTCCCAGTACTTC.